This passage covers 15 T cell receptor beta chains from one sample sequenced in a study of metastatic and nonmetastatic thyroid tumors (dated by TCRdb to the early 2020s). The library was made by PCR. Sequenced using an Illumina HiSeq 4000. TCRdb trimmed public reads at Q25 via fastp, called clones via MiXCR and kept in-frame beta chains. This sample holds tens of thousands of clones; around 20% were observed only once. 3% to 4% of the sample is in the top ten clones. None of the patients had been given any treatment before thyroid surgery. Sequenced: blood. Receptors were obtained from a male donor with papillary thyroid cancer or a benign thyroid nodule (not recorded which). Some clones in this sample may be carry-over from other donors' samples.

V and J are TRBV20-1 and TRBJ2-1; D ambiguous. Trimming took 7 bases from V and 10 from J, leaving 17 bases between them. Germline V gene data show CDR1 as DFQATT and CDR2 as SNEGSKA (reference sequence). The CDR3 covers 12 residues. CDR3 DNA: TGCAGTGTCCGAACCAGCCGAAGGGAGCAGTTCTTC. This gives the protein CSVRTSRREQFF.

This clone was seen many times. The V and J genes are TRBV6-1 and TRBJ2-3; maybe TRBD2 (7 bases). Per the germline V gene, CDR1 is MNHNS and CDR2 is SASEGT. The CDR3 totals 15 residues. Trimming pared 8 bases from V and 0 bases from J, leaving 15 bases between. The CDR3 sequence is CASGPRGGSTDTQYF. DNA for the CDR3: TGTGCCAGCGGCCCAAGGGGGGGGAGCACAGATACGCAGTATTTT.

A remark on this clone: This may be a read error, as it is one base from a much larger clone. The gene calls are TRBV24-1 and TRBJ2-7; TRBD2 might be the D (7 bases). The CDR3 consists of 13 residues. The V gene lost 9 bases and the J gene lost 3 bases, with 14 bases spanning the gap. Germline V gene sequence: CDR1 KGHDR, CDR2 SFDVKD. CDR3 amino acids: CATGTGGYYEQYF. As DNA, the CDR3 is TGTGCCACCGGGACGGGGGGCTACTACGAGCAGTACTTC.

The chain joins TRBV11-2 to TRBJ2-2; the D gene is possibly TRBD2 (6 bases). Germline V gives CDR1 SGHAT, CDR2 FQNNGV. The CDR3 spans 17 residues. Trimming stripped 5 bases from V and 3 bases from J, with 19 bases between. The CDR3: CASSPPRGVRYTGELFF. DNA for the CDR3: TGTGCCAGCAGCCCCCCGCGGGGCGTGCGTTACACCGGGGAGCTGTTTTTT.

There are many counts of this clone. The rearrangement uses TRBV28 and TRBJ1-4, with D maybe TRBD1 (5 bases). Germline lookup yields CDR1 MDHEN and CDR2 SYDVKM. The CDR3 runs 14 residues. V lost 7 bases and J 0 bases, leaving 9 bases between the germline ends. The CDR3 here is CASIDSATNEKLFF. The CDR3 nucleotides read TGTGCCAGCATAGACAGTGCAACTAATGAAAAACTGTTTTTT.

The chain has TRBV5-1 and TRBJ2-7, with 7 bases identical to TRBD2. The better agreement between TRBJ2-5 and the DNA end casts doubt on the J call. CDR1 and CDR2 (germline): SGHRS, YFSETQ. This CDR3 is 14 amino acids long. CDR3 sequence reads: CASALGSGGETQYF. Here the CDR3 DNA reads TGCGCCAGCGCGCTGGGGTCGGGGGGAGAGACCCAGTACTTC.

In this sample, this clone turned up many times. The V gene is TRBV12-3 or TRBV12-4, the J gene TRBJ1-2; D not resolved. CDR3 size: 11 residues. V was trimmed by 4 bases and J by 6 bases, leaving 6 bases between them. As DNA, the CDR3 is TGTGCCAGCAGTTCCCGCCATGGCTACACCTTC. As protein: CASSSRHGYTF.

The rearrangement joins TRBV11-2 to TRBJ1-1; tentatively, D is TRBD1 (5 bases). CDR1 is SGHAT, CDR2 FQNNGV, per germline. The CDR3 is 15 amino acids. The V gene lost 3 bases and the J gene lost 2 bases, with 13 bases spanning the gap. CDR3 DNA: TGTGCCAGCAGCTTTGAGGGGCAGAGTAACACTGAAGCTTTCTTT. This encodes CASSFEGQSNTEAFF.

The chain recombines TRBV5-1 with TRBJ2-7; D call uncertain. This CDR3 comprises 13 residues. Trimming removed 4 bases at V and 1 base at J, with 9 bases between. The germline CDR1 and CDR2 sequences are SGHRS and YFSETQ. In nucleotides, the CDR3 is TGCGCCAGCAGCCCAGACAATTCCTACGAGCAGTACTTC. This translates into CASSPDNSYEQYF.

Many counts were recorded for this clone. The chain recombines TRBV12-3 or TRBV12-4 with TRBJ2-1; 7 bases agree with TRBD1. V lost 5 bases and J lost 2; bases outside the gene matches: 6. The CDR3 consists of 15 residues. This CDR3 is CASSRWTGTYNEQFF. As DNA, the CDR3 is TGTGCCAGCAGTCGCTGGACAGGAACCTACAATGAGCAGTTCTTC.

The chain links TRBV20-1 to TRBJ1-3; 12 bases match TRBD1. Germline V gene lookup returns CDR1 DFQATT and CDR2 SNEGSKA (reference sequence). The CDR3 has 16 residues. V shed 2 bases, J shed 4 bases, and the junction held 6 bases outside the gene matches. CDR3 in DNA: TGCAGTGCTAGATTGGGACAGGGGGCACGGGGAAACACCATATATTTT. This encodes CSARLGQGARGNTIYF.

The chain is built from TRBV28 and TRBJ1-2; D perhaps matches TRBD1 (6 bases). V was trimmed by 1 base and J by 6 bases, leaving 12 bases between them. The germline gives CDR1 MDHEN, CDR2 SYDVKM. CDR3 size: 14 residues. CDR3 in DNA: TGTGCCAGCAGTTTATCCCGGCAGGGGAATGGCTACACCTTC. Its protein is CASSLSRQGNGYTF.

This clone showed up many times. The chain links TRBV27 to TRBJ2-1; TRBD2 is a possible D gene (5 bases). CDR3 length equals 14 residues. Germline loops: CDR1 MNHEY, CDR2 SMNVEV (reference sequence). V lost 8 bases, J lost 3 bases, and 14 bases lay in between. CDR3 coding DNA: TGTGCCAGCGGGTCGACCGGGGTCTACAATGAGCAGTTCTTC. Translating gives CASGSTGVYNEQFF.

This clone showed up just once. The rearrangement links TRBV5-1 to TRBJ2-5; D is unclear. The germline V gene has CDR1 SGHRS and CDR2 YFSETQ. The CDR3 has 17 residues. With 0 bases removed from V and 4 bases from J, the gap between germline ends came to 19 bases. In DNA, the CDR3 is TGCGCCAGCAGCTTGGCGATGGTGCCTATCCTCGGAGAGACCCAGTACTTC. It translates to CASSLAMVPILGETQYF.

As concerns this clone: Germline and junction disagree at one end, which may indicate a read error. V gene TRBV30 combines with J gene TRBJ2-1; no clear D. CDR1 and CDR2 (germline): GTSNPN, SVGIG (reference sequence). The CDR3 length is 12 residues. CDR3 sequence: CVWSVVLGEQFF. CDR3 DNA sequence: TGTGTCTGGAGTGTAGTTTTGGGGGAGCAGTTCTTC.